The source of this TCR beta chain is a study of shared clonotypes between healthy human individuals. This clone has a handful of counts. The target antigen is unknown. Every subset's genomic DNA went evenly onto several immunoSEQ plates. The assay was immunoSEQ multiplex PCR, and TCRdb's table has in-frame clones only and misses some. Of around 1.1 million clones in the sample, approximately 77% were seen once. General observations from the study: A handful of donors held 5% to 5.5% of naive CD4 clonotypes in common.

Deletions cut 5 bases from V and 6 bases from J, with 14 bases between. This CDR3 is built from 13 residues. The V gene is TRBV5-3, the J gene TRBJ1-1; D is unresolved. TRBV5-3 belongs to the ORF category, with a function that is uncertain. The TCR sequence derives from a man aged 18 to 29 in good health. Some clones in this sample may be carry-over from other donors' samples. The specimen sequenced was memory CD4+ T cells from PBMCs. The subset was: CD45RA-negative fraction. For the CDR3, the DNA is TGTGCCAGAAGTTTTTCTGGTCGAGCTGAAGCTTTCTTT. Protein: CARSFSGRAEAFF.